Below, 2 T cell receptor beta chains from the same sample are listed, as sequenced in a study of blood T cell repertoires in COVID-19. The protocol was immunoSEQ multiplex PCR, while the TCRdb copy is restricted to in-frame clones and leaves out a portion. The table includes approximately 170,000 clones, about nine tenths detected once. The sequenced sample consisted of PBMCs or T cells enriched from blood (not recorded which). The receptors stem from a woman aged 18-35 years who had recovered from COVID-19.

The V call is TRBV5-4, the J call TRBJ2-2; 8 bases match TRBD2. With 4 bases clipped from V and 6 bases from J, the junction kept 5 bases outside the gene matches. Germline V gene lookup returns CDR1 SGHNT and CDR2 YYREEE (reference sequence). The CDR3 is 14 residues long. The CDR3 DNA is TGTGCCAGCAGCCCCGGGACTAGTTCCGGGGAGCTGTTTTTT. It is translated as CASSPGTSSGELFF.

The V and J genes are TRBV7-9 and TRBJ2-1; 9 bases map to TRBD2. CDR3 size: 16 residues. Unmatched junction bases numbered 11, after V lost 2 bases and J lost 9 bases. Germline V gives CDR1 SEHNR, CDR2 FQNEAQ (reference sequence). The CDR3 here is CASSLYLAGPLTEQFF. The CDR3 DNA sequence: TGTGCCAGCAGCTTATATCTAGCGGGGCCGCTCACTGAGCAGTTCTTC. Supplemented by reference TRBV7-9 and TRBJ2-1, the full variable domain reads DTGVSQNPRHKITKRGQNVTFRCDPISEHNRLYWYRQTLGQGPEFLTYFQNEAQLEKSRLLSDRFSAERPKGSFSTLEIQRTEQGDSAMYLCASSLYLAGPLTEQFFGPGTRLTVL.